One sample yielded the 4 T cell receptor beta chains listed below, sequenced in a study of shared clonotypes between healthy human individuals. Sequencing used immunoSEQ multiplex PCR; TCRdb keeps in-frame clones, though not all of them. The table lists hundreds of thousands of clones, about 96% of them singletons. The sequencing input was memory CD8+ T cells sorted from blood. Documented subset: CD45RO+ cells pooled with CCR7-negative TemRA cells. These receptors originate from a man between 25 and 39 years old in good health.

The chain employs TRBV28 and TRBJ2-1; D unclear. Trimming cost V 2 bases and J 7 bases, with 12 bases left between them. Per germline, CDR1 MDHEN and CDR2 SYDVKM. CDR3 length: 14 amino acids. DNA of the CDR3: TGTGCCAGCAGTTTAGGGTCTGCTAGGAATGAGCAGTTCTTC. This translates into CASSLGSARNEQFF.

In DNA, the CDR3 is TGCGCCAGCTCCCGGGACAGCCCTTTTGAAGGGCCCCAGCATTTT. Amino acids: CASSRDSPFEGPQHF. The rearrangement joins TRBV5-1 to TRBJ1-5; TRBD1 matches 7 bases. V was pared by 7 bases and J by 9 bases, with 16 bases of the junction left unmatched. The CDR3 has 15 amino acids. In germline, CDR1 is SGHRS, CDR2 YFSETQ.

This rearrangement joins TRBV28 to TRBJ2-7; 8 bases align to TRBD1. CDR1 is MDHEN, CDR2 SYDVKM, per germline. With V trimmed by 6 bases and J by 4 bases, 5 bases remained unmatched. The CDR3 is 13 amino acids. The CDR3 DNA is TGTGCCAGCAGGGGACAGGCTAAGTACGAGCAGTACTTC. Protein: CASRGQAKYEQYF.

The rearrangement uses TRBV28 and TRBJ1-5; D is undetermined. Germline V CDR1 and CDR2: MDHEN, SYDVKM. CDR3 length: 15 residues. V was shortened by 5 bases and J by 5 bases, with 16 bases between the two germline ends. The CDR3 is CASSLGGVRDQPQHF. For the CDR3, the DNA is TGTGCCAGCAGTCTAGGCGGGGTGAGAGATCAGCCCCAGCATTTT.